Presented here are 5 T cell receptor beta chains from one specimen sequenced in a study of T cell repertoires in cytomegalovirus infection. In TCRdb, the reads were re-called with MiXCR into one record per CDR3 protein. Seen here are more than 350,000 distinct CDR3 sequences, roughly 30% observed once, and the top ten hold roughly an eighth. Sequencing used PBMCs. These receptors all come from a human donor in good health (CMV status not recorded). Some clones in this sample may be carry-over from other donors' samples.

This clonotype has a single count. A junction boundary mismatches the germline segment, possibly from a read error. J is TRBJ1-1 and V is TRBV7-2; TRBD1 might be the D (6 bases). CDR3 length: 14 residues. Germline V gives CDR1 SGHTA, CDR2 FQGNSA. The CDR3 sequence is CASGGGLRHTEALF. CDR3 coding DNA: TGTGCCAGCGGGGGGGGGCTGAGGCACACTGAAGCTTTATTT. The variable domain in full, completed from reference TRBV7-2 and TRBJ1-1, reads GAGVSQSPSNKVTEKGKDVELRCDPISGHTALYWYRQSLGQGLEFLIYFQGNSAPDKSGLPSDRFSAERTGGSVSTLTIQRTQQEDSAVYLCASGGGLRHTEALFGQGTRLTVV.

This clonotype was seen only a few times. This sequence joins TRBV6-1 and TRBJ1-3; no clear D. Germline V gene sequence: CDR1 MNHNS, CDR2 SASEGT. Trimming took 4 bases from V and 4 from J, leaving 11 bases between them. The CDR3 totals 14 residues. This CDR3 reads CASSVHDNGNTIYF. CDR3 bases: TGTGCCAGCAGTGTACACGACAACGGAAACACCATATATTTT.

The chain couples TRBV6-1 to TRBJ2-4, with D uncertain. V dropped 5 bases and J dropped 9 bases, with 14 bases sitting between them. This CDR3 spans 13 amino acids. Per germline, CDR1 MNHNS and CDR2 SASEGT. The CDR3 DNA is TGTGCCAGCAGTCAGGACCACGGCGGCATTCAGTACTTC. Translation: CASSQDHGGIQYF.

The V call is TRBV6-6, the J call TRBJ2-6, with TRBD2 identical over 8 bases. V lost 5 bases to trimming and J lost 3 bases; unmatched junction nucleotides: 3. The CDR3 extends over 15 amino acids. From germline, CDR1 is MNHNY and CDR2 SVGAGI (reference sequence). Here the CDR3 reads CASSTGGIGANVLTF. CDR3 bases: TGTGCCAGCAGTACGGGGGGGATTGGGGCCAACGTCCTGACTTTC.

Turning to this clonotype: Compared with germline, one end of the junction differs, possibly owing to a read error. V is TRBV7-6 and J is TRBJ1-1, with 7 positions matching TRBD1. This CDR3 region has 15 residues. The germline V gene encodes CDR1 SGHVS and CDR2 FNYEAQ. The CDR3 loop is CDSSSEQGSGTEAFF. In nucleotides, the CDR3 is TGTGACAGCAGCTCAGAACAGGGGAGCGGGACTGAAGCTTTCTTT.